This T cell receptor (beta chain) was sequenced for a study of cytomegalovirus exposure and HLA in healthy donors. Across the whole study: Later, an analysis reported that the 120 or so validation repertoires had used the same platform as the 550 to 750 first-cohort repertoires. The study, taken as a whole, reports: Most TCRs appeared rarely, but some public TCRs recurred in many donors. There were under 200 TCR beta chains listed as cytomegalovirus-associated.

Remarks on this clone: As yet, its antigen is unknown.

The repertoire was sequenced with immunoSEQ multiplex PCR; TCRdb's copy has only in-frame clones and lacks some. The sample contains 65,000 to 95,000 clones, 85% to 95% of which appear only once. This CDR3 contains 10 residues. Trimming left V 8 bases short and J 8 bases short, with 9 bases between. Germline V gene lookup returns CDR1 MNHNS and CDR2 SASEGT. These donors were members of the 120-subject validation cohort, a group separate from the roughly 670-subject first cohort. Specimen: PBMCs. This rearrangement joins TRBV6-1 to TRBJ1-2, with no clear D. The origin of this receptor is a man aged 18-30 years in good health and CMV-seronegative. The CDR3, as DNA: TGTGCCAGCTCGCGGGGAGGCTACACCTTC. Its translation is CASSRGGYTF.